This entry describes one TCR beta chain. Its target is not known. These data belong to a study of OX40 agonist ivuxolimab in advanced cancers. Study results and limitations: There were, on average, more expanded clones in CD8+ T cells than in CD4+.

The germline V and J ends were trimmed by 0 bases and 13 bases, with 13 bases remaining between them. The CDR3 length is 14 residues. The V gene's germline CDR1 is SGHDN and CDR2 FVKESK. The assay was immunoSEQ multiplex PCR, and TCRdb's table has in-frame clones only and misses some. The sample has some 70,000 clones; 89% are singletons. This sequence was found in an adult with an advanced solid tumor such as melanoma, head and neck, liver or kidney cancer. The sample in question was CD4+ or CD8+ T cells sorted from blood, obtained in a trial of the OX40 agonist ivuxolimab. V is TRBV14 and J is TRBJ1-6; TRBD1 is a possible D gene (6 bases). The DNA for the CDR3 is TGTGCCAGCAGCCAAGAGGGACACAAGTTGCCCCTCCACTTT. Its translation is CASSQEGHKLPLHF.